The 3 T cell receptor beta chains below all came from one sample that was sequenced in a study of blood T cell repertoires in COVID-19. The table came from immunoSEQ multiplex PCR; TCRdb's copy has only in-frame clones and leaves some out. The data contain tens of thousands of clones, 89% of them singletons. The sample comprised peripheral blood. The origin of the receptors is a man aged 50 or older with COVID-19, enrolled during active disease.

CDR3 DNA sequence: TGTGCCTGGAGTGTAGACAGGCTCTATGGCTACACCTTC. This translates into CAWSVDRLYGYTF. The chain couples TRBV30 to TRBJ1-2; D perhaps matches TRBD1 (6 bases). Trimming took off 0 bases at V and 4 bases at J, with 9 bases between the two ends. The CDR3 extends over 13 amino acids. Germline CDR1 is GTSNPN and CDR2 is SVGIG (reference sequence). Together with reference TRBV30 and TRBJ1-2, the CDR3 gives the full variable domain: SQTIHQWPATLVQPVGSPLSLECTVEGTSNPNLYWYRQAAGRGLQLLFYSVGIGQISSEVPQNLSASRPQDRQFILSSKKLLLSDSGFYLCAWSVDRLYGYTFGSGTRLTVV.

The CDR3 DNA follows: TGTGCCAGCTTTGCATGGGGGCTGTTAAGCGAAAAACTGTTTTTT. Encoded protein: CASFAWGLLSEKLFF. The V gene is TRBV6-5, the J gene TRBJ1-4; possibly TRBD1 for D (6 bases). The V gene lost 8 bases and the J gene lost 8 bases, with 21 bases spanning the gap. CDR3 length equals 15 residues. Germline CDR1 is MNHEY and CDR2 is SVGAGI.

The CDR3 DNA reads TGTGCCAGCAGAAGTACTAGCGTTGAGTACGAGCAGTACTTC. This gives the protein CASRSTSVEYEQYF. V gene TRBV7-2 combines with J gene TRBJ2-7; the match to TRBD2 covers 7 bases. This CDR3 comprises 14 residues. Germline trimming cut 6 bases from V and 4 bases from J; bases unmatched to any gene: 9. Germline CDR1 SGHTA, CDR2 FQGNSA.